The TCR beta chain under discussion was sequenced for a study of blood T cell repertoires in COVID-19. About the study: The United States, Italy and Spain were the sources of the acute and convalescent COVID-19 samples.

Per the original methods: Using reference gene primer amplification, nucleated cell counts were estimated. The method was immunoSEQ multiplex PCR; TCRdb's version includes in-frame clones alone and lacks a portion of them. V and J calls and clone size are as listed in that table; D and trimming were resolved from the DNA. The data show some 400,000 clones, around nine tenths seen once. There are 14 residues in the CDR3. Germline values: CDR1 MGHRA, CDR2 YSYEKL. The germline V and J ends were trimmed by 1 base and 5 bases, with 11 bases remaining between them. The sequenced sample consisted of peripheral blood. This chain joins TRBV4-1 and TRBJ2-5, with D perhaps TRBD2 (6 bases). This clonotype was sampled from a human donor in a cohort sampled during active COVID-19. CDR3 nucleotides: TGCGCCAGCAGCCAAGTGGGGGGAGTGGAGACCCAGTACTTC. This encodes CASSQVGGVETQYF.